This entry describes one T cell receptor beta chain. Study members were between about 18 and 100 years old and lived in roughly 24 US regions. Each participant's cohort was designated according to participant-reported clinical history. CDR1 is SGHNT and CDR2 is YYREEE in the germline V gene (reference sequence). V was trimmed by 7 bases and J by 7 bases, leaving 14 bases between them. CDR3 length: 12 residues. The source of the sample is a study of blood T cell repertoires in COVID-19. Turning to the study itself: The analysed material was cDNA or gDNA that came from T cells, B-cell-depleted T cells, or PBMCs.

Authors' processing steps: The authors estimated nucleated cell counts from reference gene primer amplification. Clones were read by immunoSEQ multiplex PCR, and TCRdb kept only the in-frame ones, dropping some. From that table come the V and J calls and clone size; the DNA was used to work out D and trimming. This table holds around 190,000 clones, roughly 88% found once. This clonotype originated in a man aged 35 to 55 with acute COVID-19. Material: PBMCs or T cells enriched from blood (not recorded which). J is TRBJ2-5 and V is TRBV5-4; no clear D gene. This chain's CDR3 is CASQRPGGTQYF. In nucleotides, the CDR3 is TGTGCCAGCCAACGGCCCGGCGGGACCCAGTACTTC.